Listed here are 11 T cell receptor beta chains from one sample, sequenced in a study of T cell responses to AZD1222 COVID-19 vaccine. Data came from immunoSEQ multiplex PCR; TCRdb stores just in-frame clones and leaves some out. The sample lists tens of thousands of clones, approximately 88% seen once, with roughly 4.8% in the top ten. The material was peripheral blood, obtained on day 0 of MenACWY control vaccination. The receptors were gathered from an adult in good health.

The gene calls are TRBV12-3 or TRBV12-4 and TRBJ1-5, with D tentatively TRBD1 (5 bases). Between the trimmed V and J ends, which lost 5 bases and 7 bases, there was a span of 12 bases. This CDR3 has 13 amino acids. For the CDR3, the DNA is TGTGCCAGCAGTACAGTGGGGGGACAGCCCCAGCATTTT. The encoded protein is CASSTVGGQPQHF.

CDR3 protein: CAASGWAKEKLFF. Written as DNA, the CDR3 is TGTGCCGCCTCCGGCTGGGCAAAGGAAAAACTGTTTTTT. The chain uses TRBV15 and TRBJ1-4; no reliable D call. CDR3 length: 13 amino acids. Germline V gene lookup returns CDR1 LNHNV and CDR2 YYDKDF (reference sequence). V lost 11 bases and J 8 bases, leaving 18 bases between the germline ends.

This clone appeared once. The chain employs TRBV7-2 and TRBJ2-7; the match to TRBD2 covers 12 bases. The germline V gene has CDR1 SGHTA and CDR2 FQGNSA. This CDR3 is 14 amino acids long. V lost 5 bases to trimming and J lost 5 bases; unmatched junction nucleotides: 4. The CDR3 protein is CASSLTSGSHEQYF. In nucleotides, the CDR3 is TGTGCCAGCAGCCTGACTAGCGGGAGCCACGAGCAGTACTTC.

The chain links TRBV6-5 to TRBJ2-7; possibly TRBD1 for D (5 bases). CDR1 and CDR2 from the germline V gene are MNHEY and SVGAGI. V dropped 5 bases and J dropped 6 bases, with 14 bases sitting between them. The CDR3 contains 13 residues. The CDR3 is CASSRPFTGEQYF. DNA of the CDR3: TGTGCCAGCAGTCGACCGTTCACAGGCGAGCAGTACTTC.

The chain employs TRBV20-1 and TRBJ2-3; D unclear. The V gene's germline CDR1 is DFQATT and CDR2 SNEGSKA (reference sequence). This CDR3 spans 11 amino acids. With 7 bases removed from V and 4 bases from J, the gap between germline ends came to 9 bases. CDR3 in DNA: TGCAGTGGCGGTGGGGCAGATACGCAGTATTTT. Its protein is CSGGGADTQYF.

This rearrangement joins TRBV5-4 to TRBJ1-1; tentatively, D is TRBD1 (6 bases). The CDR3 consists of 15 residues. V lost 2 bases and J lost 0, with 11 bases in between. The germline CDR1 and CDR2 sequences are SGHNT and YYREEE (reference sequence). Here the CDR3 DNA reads TGTGCCAGCAGCTTTCCTACAGGGATGAACACTGAAGCTTTCTTT. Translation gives CASSFPTGMNTEAFF.

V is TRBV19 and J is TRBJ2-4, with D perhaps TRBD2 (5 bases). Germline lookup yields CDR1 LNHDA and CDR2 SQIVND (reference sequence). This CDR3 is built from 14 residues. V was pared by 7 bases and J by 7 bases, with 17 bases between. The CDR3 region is CASNTPGERNIQYF. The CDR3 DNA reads TGTGCCAGTAACACACCTGGGGAGAGGAACATTCAGTACTTC.

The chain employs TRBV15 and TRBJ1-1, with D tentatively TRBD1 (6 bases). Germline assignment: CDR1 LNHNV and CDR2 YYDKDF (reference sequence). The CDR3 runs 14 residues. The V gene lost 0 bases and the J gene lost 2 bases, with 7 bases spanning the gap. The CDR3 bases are TGTGCCACCAGCAGAGAGGGACACAACACTGAAGCTTTCTTT. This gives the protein CATSREGHNTEAFF.

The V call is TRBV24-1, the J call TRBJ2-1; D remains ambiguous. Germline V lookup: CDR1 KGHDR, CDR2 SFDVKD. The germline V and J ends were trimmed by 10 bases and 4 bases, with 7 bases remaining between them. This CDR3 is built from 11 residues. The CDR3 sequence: CATGQYNEQFF. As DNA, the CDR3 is TGTGCCACAGGGCAGTACAATGAGCAGTTCTTC.

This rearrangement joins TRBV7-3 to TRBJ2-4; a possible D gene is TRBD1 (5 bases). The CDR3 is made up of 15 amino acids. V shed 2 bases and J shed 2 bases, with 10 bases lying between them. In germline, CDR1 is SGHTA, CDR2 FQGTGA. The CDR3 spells CASSLGAGTKNIQYF. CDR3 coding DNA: TGTGCCAGCAGCTTAGGGGCAGGGACCAAAAACATTCAGTACTTC.

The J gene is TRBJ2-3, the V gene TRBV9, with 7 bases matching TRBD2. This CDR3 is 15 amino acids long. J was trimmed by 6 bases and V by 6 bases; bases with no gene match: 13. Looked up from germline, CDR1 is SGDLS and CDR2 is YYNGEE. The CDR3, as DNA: TGTGCCAGCACCTTGGGGGGGGTCGTGACGGATACGCAGTATTTT. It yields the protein CASTLGGVVTDTQYF.